This T cell receptor (beta chain) is from a study of T cell responses to AZD1222 COVID-19 vaccine. Sequencing was performed with immunoSEQ multiplex PCR; in TCRdb, only in-frame clones are kept and a portion is missing. Altogether under 300,000 clones are present, just over 90% being singletons, with the ten largest covering less than 0.65%. Germline CDR1 LGHNA, CDR2 YNFKEQ. V was clipped by 6 bases and J by 4 bases, with 7 bases between them. The CDR3 totals 12 residues. This sequence originates from an adult in good health. The chain recombines TRBV4-2 with TRBJ1-5; D is ambiguous. The starting material was peripheral blood, obtained on day 0 of AZD1222 vaccination. The DNA of the CDR3 is TGTGCCAGCAGGTCAGAAAATCAGCCCCAGCATTTT. It yields the protein CASRSENQPQHF.